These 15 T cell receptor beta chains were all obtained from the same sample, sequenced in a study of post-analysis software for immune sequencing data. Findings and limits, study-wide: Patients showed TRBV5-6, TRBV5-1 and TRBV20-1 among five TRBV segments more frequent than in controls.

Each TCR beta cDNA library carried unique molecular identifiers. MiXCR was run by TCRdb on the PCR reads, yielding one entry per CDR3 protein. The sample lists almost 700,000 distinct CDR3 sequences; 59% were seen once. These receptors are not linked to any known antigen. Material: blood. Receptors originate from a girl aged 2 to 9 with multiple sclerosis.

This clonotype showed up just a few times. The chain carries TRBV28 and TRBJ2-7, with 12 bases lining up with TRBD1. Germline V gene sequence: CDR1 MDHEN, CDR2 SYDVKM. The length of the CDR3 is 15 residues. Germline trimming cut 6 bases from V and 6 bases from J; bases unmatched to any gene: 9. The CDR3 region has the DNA TGTGCCAGCAGGTCGCCCGGGACAGGGGGCAGCGAGCAGTACTTC. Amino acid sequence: CASRSPGTGGSEQYF.

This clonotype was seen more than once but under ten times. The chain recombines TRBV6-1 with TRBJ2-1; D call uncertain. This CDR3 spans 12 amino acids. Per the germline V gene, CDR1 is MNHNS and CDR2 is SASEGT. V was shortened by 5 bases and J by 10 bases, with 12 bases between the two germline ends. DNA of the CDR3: TGTGCCAGCAGTAGAGAGATCGGCGAGCAGTTCTTC. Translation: CASSREIGEQFF.

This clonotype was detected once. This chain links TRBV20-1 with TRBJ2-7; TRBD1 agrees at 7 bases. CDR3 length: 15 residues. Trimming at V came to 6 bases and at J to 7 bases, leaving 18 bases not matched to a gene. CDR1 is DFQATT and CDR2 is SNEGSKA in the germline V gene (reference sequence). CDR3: CSAAVTTGATGEQYF. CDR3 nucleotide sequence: TGCAGTGCCGCAGTTACAACAGGGGCTACGGGGGAGCAGTACTTC.

CDR3 nucleotides: TGCAGTGCTAGTCCCACTAGCGGGAGCTCCTACAATGAGCAGTTCTTC. Protein: CSASPTSGSSYNEQFF. The V call is TRBV20-1, the J call TRBJ2-1; 11 positions agree with TRBD2. CDR1 is DFQATT, CDR2 SNEGSKA, per germline (reference sequence). The V segment lost 3 bases and the J segment 0 bases; nucleotides outside the gene matches: 4. This CDR3 is built from 16 residues.

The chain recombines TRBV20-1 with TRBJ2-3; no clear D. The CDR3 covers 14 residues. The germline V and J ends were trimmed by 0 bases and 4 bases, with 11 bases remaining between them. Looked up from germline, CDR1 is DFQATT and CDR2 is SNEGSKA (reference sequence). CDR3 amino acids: CSARDRRVPDTQYF. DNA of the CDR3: TGCAGTGCTAGAGATCGGCGCGTTCCAGATACGCAGTATTTT.

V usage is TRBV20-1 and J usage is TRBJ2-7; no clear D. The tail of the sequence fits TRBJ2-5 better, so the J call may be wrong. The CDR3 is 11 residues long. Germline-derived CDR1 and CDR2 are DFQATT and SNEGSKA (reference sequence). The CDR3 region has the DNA TGCAGTGCTAGGGTGACAGAGACCCAGTACTTC. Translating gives CSARVTETQYF.

CDR3: CASSLLGTGNIQYF. CDR3 DNA sequence: TGTGCCAGCAGTTTATTGGGGACAGGGAACATTCAGTACTTC. The chain has TRBV27 and TRBJ2-4, with 9 bases identical to TRBD1. V lost 1 base to trimming and J lost 7 bases; unmatched junction nucleotides: 2. CDR1 MNHEY and CDR2 SMNVEV come from the germline V gene (reference sequence). CDR3 size: 14 residues.

CDR3 protein: CASSFFDGPNEKLFF. As DNA, the CDR3 is TGCGCCAGCAGCTTCTTCGACGGCCCTAATGAAAAACTGTTTTTT. V gene TRBV5-1 combines with J gene TRBJ1-4, with D uncertain. Trimming took 2 bases from V and 3 from J, leaving 11 bases between them. Germline V gene lookup returns CDR1 SGHRS and CDR2 YFSETQ. This CDR3 has 15 residues.

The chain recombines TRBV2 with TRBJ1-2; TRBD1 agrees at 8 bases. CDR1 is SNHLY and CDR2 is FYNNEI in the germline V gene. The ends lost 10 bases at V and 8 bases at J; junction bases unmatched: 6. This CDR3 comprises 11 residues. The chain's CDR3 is CAKGTGYGYTF. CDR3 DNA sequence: TGTGCCAAGGGGACAGGATACGGCTACACCTTC.

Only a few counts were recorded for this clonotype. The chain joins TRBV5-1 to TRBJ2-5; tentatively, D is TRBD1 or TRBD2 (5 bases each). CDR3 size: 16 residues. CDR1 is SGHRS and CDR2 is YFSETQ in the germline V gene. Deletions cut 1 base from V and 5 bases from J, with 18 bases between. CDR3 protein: CASSLLGGEGSETQYF. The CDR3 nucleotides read TGCGCCAGCAGCTTGCTTGGAGGCGAGGGGTCGGAGACCCAGTACTTC.

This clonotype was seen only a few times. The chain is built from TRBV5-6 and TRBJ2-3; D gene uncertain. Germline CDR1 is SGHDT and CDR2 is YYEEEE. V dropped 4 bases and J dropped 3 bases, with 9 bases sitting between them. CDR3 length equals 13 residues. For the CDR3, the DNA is TGTGCCAGCAGCGTGATTGGGACAGATACGCAGTATTTT. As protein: CASSVIGTDTQYF.

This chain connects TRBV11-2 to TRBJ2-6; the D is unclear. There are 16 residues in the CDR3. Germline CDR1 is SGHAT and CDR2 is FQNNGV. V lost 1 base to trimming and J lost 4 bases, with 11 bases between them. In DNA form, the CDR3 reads TGTGCCAGCAGCTTAGGACGAGCAGCCGGGGCCAACGTCCTGACTTTC. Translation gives CASSLGRAAGANVLTF.

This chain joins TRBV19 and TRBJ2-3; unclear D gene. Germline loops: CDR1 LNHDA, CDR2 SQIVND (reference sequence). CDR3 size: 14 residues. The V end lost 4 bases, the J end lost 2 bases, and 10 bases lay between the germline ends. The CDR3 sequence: CASSRAGATDTQYF. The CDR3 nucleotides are TGTGCCAGTAGTAGGGCAGGAGCCACAGATACGCAGTATTTT.

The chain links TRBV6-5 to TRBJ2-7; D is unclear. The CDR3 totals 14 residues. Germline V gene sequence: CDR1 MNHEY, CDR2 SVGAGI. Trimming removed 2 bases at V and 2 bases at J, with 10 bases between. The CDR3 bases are TGTGCCAGCAGTTACGCTTCGGACGCCTACGAGCAGTACTTC. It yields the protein CASSYASDAYEQYF.

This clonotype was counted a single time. CDR3 loop: CSVVPGIQETQYF. The CDR3 nucleotides are TGCAGCGTTGTTCCCGGGATCCAAGAGACCCAGTACTTC. The chain employs TRBV29-1 and TRBJ2-5, with D possibly TRBD2 on 5 matching bases. There are 13 residues in the CDR3. The V end was cut by 4 bases, the J end by 1 base, with 10 bases between. Looked up from germline, CDR1 is SQVTM and CDR2 is ANQGSEA.